This is a list of T cell receptor beta chains from one sample in a study of CD8 T cells in ankylosing spondylitis. Each CDR3 protein is one row after TCRdb ran MiXCR on the 5' RACE reads. This table has 85,000 to 90,000 distinct CDR3 sequences, around 25% appearing once. Material for sequencing was blood, either unsorted or a sorted T cell fraction (not recorded which). These receptors all come from a male donor with ankylosing spondylitis or in good health (not recorded which). Each CDR3 is given with its conserved first and last residue. A D gene is named only where the DNA matches it firmly. Clone size, where shown, is once, few, many, or a class for clones that have expanded.

>TRBJ2-7|NA|NA|TRBV20-1|13
CSASYWGPYEQYF
TGCAGTGCCTCGTATTGGGGGCCCTACGAGCAGTACTTC
>TRBJ1-2|NA|NA|TRBV7-2|13
CASSPSTMGGYTF
TGTGCCAGCAGCCCCAGCACTATGGGTGGCTACACCTTC
>TRBJ2-2|few|TRBD2|TRBV12-3/TRBV12-4|16
CASSPRTSRASGELFF
TGTGCCAGCAGTCCAAGGACTAGTAGGGCTAGCGGGGAGCTGTTTTTT
>TRBJ2-2|NA|NA|TRBV5-1|15
CASSAQQGFTGELFF
TGCGCCAGCAGCGCACAACAGGGATTCACCGGGGAGCTGTTTTTT
>TRBJ2-7|NA|NA|TRBV20-1|14
CSAIRQVEPYEHYF
TGCAGTGCTATCCGACAGGTGGAGCCCTACGAGCACTACTTC
>TRBJ2-3|NA|NA|TRBV12-3/TRBV12-4|14
CASSLDRSRDTQYF
TGTGCCAGCAGTTTAGACAGGTCGCGGGATACGCAGTATTTT
>TRBJ2-2|few|TRBD2|TRBV7-7|14
CASSLTSGGVKLFF
TGTGCCAGCAGCTTGACTAGCGGGGGGGTTAAGCTGTTTTTT
>TRBJ1-1|few|NA|TRBV30|12
CAWIRPNTEAFF
TGTGCCTGGATACGCCCGAACACTGAAGCTTTCTTT
>TRBJ2-1|few|NA|TRBV5-1|13
CASSPLQGNEQFF
TGCGCCAGCAGCCCTCTCCAGGGCAATGAGCAGTTCTTC
>TRBJ2-1|NA|NA|TRBV20-1|14
CSASWVDSYNEQFF
TGCAGTGCTTCCTGGGTAGACTCCTACAATGAGCAGTTCTTC
>TRBJ2-7|NA|NA|TRBV19|12
CASSIRAYEQYF
TGTGCCAGTAGTATTCGCGCCTACGAGCAGTACTTC
>TRBJ2-3|few|NA|TRBV12-3/TRBV12-4|14
CASSLRTTGDTQYF
TGTGCCAGCAGCCTAAGAACGACAGGAGATACGCAGTATTTT
>TRBJ2-1|few|NA|TRBV18|16
CASSPPEQTRGNEQFF
TGTGCCAGCTCACCACCAGAGCAGACCCGGGGTAATGAGCAGTTCTTC
>TRBJ2-3|NA|NA|TRBV20-1|15
CSASRGPGRTDTQYF
TGCAGTGCTAGTCGCGGGCCGGGGAGGACAGATACGCAGTATTTT
>TRBJ1-1|NA|NA|TRBV5-1|13
CASSFREDTEAFF
TGCGCCAGCAGCTTCAGGGAGGACACTGAAGCTTTCTTT
>TRBJ1-1|few|NA|TRBV20-1|14
CSASGLSANTEAFF
TGCAGTGCTAGTGGCCTCAGTGCGAACACTGAAGCTTTCTTT
>TRBJ1-2|few|NA|TRBV20-1|12
CSARERRDGYTF
TGCAGTGCTAGAGAAAGGCGGGATGGCTACACCTTC
>TRBJ2-1|few|TRBD2|TRBV9|15
CASSVVSGQYNEQFF
TGTGCCAGCAGCGTAGTTAGCGGGCAGTACAATGAGCAGTTCTTC
>TRBJ1-4|NA|TRBD1|TRBV7-8|12
CASSPPGDRSIF
TGTGCCAGCAGCCCGCCTGGGGACAGGTCGATTTTT
>TRBJ2-1|NA|NA|TRBV20-1|12
CSVRTAGDEQFF
TGCAGTGTCAGGACCGCGGGTGATGAGCAGTTCTTC
>TRBJ2-2|few|NA|TRBV5-1|16
CASSPPERRNTGELFF
TGCGCCAGCAGCCCCCCTGAAAGGCGGAACACCGGGGAGCTGTTTTTT
>TRBJ2-3|NA|NA|TRBV7-3|18
CASSLTPTVTSDQVTQYF
TGTGCCAGCAGCTTAACTCCGACAGTCACCTCCGATCAGGTTACGCAGTATTTT
>TRBJ1-5|NA|TRBD1|TRBV19|16
CASSPPGGQGSVAQHF
TGTGCCAGTAGTCCCCCTGGGGGACAGGGGAGTGTTGCCCAGCATTTT
>TRBJ2-1|NA|TRBD2|TRBV3-1|15
CASSQIAGTYNEQFF
TGTGCCAGCAGCCAGATAGCGGGGACCTACAATGAGCAGTTCTTC
>TRBJ2-1|once|TRBD2|TRBV5-1|17
CASSPRLAGDLNNEQFF
TGCGCCAGCAGCCCCAGACTAGCGGGGGACCTTAACAATGAGCAGTTCTTC
>TRBJ2-7|NA|NA|TRBV7-9|15
CASSLSRGQFYEQYF
TGTGCCAGCAGCTTAAGTCGCGGGCAGTTCTACGAGCAGTACTTC
>TRBJ2-1|NA|NA|TRBV6-5|12
CASSYDGNEQFF
TGTGCCAGCAGTTACGACGGCAATGAGCAGTTCTTC
>TRBJ2-1|NA|TRBD1|TRBV6-1|15
CASSPRQGPYNEQFF
TGTGCCAGCAGCCCTAGACAGGGTCCCTACAATGAGCAGTTCTTC
>TRBJ1-2|few|NA|TRBV5-1|14
CASSLEVANYGYTF
TGCGCCAGCAGCTTGGAGGTAGCTAACTATGGCTACACCTTC
>TRBJ2-7|few|NA|TRBV6-1|15
CASSIQGRASYEQYF
TGTGCCAGCAGTATCCAGGGGCGTGCATCCTACGAGCAGTACTTC
>TRBJ1-1|NA|NA|TRBV18|13
CASSPPAGTEAFF
TGTGCCAGCTCACCACCTGCTGGCACTGAAGCTTTCTTT
>TRBJ2-3|few|NA|TRBV6-1|13
CAIRRASTDTQYF
TGTGCCATCCGGCGTGCTAGCACAGATACGCAGTATTTT
>TRBJ1-4|NA|NA|TRBV28|13
CASISDLNEKLFF
TGTGCCAGCATCTCGGACCTAAATGAAAAACTGTTTTTT
>TRBJ1-1|NA|NA|TRBV20-1|11
CSARDPDQAFF
TGCAGTGCTAGAGACCCTGACCAAGCTTTCTTT
>TRBJ2-5|NA|NA|TRBV20-1|15
CSARDRERQQETQYF
TGCAGTGCTAGAGATCGCGAGAGACAGCAAGAGACCCAGTACTTC
>TRBJ1-2|many|TRBD1|TRBV7-9|14
CASRDRTDNYGYTF
TGTGCCAGCAGGGACAGGACCGATAACTATGGCTACACCTTC
>TRBJ1-1|NA|NA|TRBV5-1|17
CASSHVGETQVWTEAFF
TGCGCCAGCAGCCACGTCGGGGAAACGCAGGTTTGGACTGAAGCTTTCTTT
>TRBJ1-1|few|NA|TRBV5-1|15
CASSLDQPRRTEAFF
TGCGCCAGCAGCTTGGACCAGCCCCGGAGGACTGAAGCTTTCTTT
>TRBJ2-2|NA|TRBD1|TRBV18|15
CASSPDRANTGELFF
TGTGCCAGCTCACCGGACAGGGCGAACACCGGGGAGCTGTTTTTT
>TRBJ2-3|few|NA|TRBV11-3|15
CASSDNSGSTDTQYF
TGTGCCAGCAGCGACAATAGTGGGAGCACAGATACGCAGTATTTT
>TRBJ2-3|NA|TRBD2|TRBV7-6|14
CASSSTSGQHTQYF
TGTGCCAGCAGCTCAACTAGCGGCCAGCATACGCAGTATTTT
>TRBJ2-7|few|TRBD2|TRBV12-3/TRBV12-4|14
CASSFLGLATEQYF
TGTGCCAGCAGTTTCCTCGGACTAGCGACCGAGCAGTACTTC
>TRBJ1-3|few|NA|TRBV20-1|14
CSVRKGVAGNTIYF
TGCAGTGTCCGGAAGGGTGTAGCAGGAAACACCATATATTTT
>TRBJ2-5|NA|NA|TRBV9|13
CASSVEFGQTQYF
TGTGCCAGCAGCGTAGAGTTTGGACAGACCCAGTACTTC
>TRBJ2-3|few|NA|TRBV20-1|13
CSATQVRTDTQYF
TGCAGTGCTACACAGGTCCGCACAGATACGCAGTATTTT
>TRBJ2-3|NA|NA|TRBV5-1|14
CASSLGGYTDTQYF
TGCGCCAGCAGCTTGGGGGGCTACACAGATACGCAGTATTTT
>TRBJ1-2|NA|NA|TRBV12-3/TRBV12-4|15
CASSYQGTPNYGYTF
TGTGCCAGCAGTTACCAGGGGACCCCTAACTATGGCTACACCTTC
>TRBJ1-2|NA|NA|TRBV7-9|14
CASSLNQGDYGYTF
TGTGCCAGCAGCTTAAACCAGGGAGACTATGGCTACACCTTC
>TRBJ1-2|NA|NA|TRBV6-1|14
CASSEAPRFGGYTF
TGTGCCAGCAGTGAAGCGCCCAGGTTTGGTGGCTACACCTTC
>TRBJ2-3|few|NA|TRBV20-1|12
CSASVGVDTQYF
TGCAGTGCTAGTGTAGGGGTAGATACGCAGTATTTT
>TRBJ2-5|NA|NA|TRBV11-1|17
CASSPGRTGRRKETQYF
TGTGCCAGCAGCCCGGGCCGGACCGGCAGACGGAAAGAGACCCAGTACTTC
>TRBJ1-4|NA|NA|TRBV4-1|16
CASSQGKGVTNEKLFF
TGCGCCAGCAGCCAGGGGAAGGGGGTCACTAATGAAAAACTGTTTTTT
>TRBJ2-1|NA|TRBD1|TRBV5-1|16
CASSFDRGSSYNEQFF
TGCGCCAGCAGCTTCGACAGGGGGAGCTCCTACAATGAGCAGTTCTTC
>TRBJ2-5|NA|NA|TRBV3-1|14
CASSQRQGQETQYF
TGTGCCAGCAGCCAAAGGCAGGGGCAAGAGACCCAGTACTTC
>TRBJ1-5|few|NA|TRBV3-1|13
CASSQRMDQPQHF
TGTGCCAGCAGCCAAAGAATGGACCAGCCCCAGCATTTT
>TRBJ1-2|NA|TRBD1|TRBV2|14
CASRGGQGSYGYTF
TGTGCCAGCAGGGGGGGACAGGGAAGCTATGGCTACACCTTC
>TRBJ2-1|NA|TRBD1|TRBV7-8|17
CASSPRDRVVVEDEQFF
TGTGCCAGCAGCCCCAGGGACAGGGTAGTGGTAGAGGATGAGCAGTTCTTC
>TRBJ2-3|NA|TRBD2|TRBV20-1|16
CSAIHPSGSGVDTQYF
TGCAGTGCTATTCACCCTAGCGGTTCTGGGGTAGATACGCAGTATTTT
>TRBJ1-1|few|NA|TRBV12-5|14
CASGLDRFAAEAFF
TGTGCTAGTGGTTTGGACAGGTTTGCCGCTGAAGCTTTCTTT
>TRBJ1-1|few|NA|TRBV5-1|12
CASSSRQGEAFF
TGCGCCAGCAGTTCCCGGCAGGGAGAAGCTTTCTTT